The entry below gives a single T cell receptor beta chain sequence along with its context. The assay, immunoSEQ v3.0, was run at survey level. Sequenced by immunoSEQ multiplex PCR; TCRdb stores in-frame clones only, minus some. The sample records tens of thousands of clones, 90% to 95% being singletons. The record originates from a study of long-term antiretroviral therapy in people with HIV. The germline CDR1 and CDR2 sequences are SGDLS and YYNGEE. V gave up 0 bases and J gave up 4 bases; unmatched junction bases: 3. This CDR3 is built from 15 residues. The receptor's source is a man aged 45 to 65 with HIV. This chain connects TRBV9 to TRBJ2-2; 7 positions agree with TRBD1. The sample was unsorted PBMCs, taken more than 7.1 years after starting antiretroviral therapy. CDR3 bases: TGTGCCAGCAGCGTAGCCGGGACAGTCACCGGGGAGCTGTTTTTT. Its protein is CASSVAGTVTGELFF. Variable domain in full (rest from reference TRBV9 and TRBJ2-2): DSGVTQTPKHLITATGQRVTLRCSPRSGDLSVYWYQQSLDQGLQFLIQYYNGEERAKGNILERFSAQQFPDLHSELNLSSLELGDSALYFCASSVAGTVTGELFFGEGSRLTVL.